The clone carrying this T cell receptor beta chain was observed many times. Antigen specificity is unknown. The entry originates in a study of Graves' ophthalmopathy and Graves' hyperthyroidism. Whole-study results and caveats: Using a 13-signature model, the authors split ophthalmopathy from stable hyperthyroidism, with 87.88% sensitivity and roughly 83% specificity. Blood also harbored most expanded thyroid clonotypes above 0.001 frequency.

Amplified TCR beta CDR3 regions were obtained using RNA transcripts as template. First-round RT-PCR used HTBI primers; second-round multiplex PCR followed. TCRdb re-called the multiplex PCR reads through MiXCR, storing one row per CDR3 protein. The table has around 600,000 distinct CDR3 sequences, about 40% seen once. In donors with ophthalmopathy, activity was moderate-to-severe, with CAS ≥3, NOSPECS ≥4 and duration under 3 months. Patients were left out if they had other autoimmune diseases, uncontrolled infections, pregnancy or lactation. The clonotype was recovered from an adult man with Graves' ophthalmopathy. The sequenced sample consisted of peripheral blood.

The CDR3 sequence: CASSQRTAYEQYF. The CDR3 nucleotides read TGTGCCAGCAGCCAAAGGACGGCTTACGAGCAGTACTTC. V is TRBV7-9 and J is TRBJ2-7, with D unresolved. The V and J ends lost 5 bases and 4 bases respectively, with 12 bases between them. The germline V gene encodes CDR1 SEHNR and CDR2 FQNEAQ (reference sequence). The CDR3 runs to 13 residues.